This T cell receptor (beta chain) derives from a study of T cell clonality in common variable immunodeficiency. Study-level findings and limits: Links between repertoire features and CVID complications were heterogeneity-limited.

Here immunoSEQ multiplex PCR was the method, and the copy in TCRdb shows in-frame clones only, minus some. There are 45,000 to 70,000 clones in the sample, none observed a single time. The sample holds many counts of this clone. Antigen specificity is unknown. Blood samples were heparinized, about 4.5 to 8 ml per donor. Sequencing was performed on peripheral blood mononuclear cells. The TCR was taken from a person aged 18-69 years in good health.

The part of the CDR3 DNA that was read is TGTGCCAGCAGCTTTCTAGCGCGACGAAACATT. The encoded protein is CASSFLARRNI. The full CDR3 reads CASSFLARRNIQYF. V usage is TRBV7-9 and J usage is TRBJ2-4, with D perhaps matching TRBD2 (6 bases). The CDR3 extends 3 residues past the end of the read, so its final part is completed from the germline J gene. Germline lookup yields CDR1 SEHNR and CDR2 FQNEAQ (reference sequence). The ends were cut back, 3 bases at V and 6 bases at J, with 12 bases in the middle. The CDR3 is made up of 14 amino acids.